The sequence of this T cell receptor (beta chain) was determined in a study of post-analysis software for immune sequencing data. Study-wide findings and caveats: The study found TRBV5-6, TRBV5-1 and TRBV20-1 among roughly 5 TRBV segments more frequent in patients than controls.

Unique molecular identifiers featured in each of the TCR beta cDNA libraries. TCRdb fed the PCR reads into MiXCR, producing one record per CDR3 protein. The table includes fewer than 550,000 distinct CDR3 sequences, around a third detected once. This clonotype was recorded a few times. Its antigen is not identified. Germline V gene sequence: CDR1 SQVTM, CDR2 ANQGSEA. J gave up 5 bases and V 8 bases, and 13 bases lay outside the gene matches. CDR3 size: 15 residues. This rearrangement joins TRBV29-1 to TRBJ2-5; TRBD2 matches 11 bases. Input material: blood. The clonotype originates from a girl aged 2-17 years with multiple sclerosis. The CDR3 DNA is TGCAGCTCTTGGGGAGATAGCGGGGGGGGGGAGACCCAGTACTTC. It codes for CSSWGDSGGGETQYF.